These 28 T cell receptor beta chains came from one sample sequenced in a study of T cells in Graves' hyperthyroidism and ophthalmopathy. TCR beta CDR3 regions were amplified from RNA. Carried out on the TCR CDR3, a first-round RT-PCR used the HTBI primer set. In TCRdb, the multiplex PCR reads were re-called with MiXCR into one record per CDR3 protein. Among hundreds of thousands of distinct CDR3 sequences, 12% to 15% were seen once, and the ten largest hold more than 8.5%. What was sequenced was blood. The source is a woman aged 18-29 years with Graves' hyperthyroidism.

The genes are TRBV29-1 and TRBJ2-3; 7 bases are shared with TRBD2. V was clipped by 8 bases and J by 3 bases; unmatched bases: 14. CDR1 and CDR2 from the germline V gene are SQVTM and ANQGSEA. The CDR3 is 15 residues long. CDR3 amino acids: CSFLLAGAGTDTQYF. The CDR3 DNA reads TGCAGCTTCTTGCTGGCGGGAGCAGGGACAGATACGCAGTATTTT.

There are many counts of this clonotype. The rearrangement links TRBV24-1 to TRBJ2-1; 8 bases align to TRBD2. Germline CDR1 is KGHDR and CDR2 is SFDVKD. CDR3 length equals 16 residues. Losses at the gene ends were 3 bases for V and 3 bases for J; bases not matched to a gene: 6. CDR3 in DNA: TGTGCCACCAGTGATCCTTCGGGACTAGACTACAATGAGCAGTTCTTC. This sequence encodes CATSDPSGLDYNEQFF.

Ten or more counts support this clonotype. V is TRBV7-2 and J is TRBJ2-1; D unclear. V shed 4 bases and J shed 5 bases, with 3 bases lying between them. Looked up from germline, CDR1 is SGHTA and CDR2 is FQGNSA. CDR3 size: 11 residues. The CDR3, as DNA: TGTGCCAGCAGCTCTCACAATGAGCAGTTCTTC. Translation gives CASSSHNEQFF. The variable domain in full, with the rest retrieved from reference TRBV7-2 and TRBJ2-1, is GAGVSQSPSNKVTEKGKDVELRCDPISGHTALYWYRQSLGQGLEFLIYFQGNSAPDKSGLPSDRFSAERTGGSVSTLTIQRTQQEDSAVYLCASSSHNEQFFGPGTRLTVL.

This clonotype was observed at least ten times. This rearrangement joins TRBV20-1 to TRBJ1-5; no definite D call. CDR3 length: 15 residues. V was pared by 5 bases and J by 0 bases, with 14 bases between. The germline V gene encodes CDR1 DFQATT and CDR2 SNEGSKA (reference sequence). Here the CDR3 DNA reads TGCAGTGCTGCAGATTCGGGGTTTAGCAATCAGCCCCAGCATTTT. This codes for CSAADSGFSNQPQHF.

CDR3 loop: CAWGSLSVAGELFF. The DNA for the CDR3 is TGTGCCTGGGGGTCACTTTCGGTCGCCGGGGAGCTGTTTTTT. This chain links TRBV30 with TRBJ2-2; D uncertain. Germline V CDR1 and CDR2: GTSNPN, SVGIG (reference sequence). CDR3 length: 14 amino acids. V lost 5 bases, J lost 6 bases, and 16 bases lay in between.

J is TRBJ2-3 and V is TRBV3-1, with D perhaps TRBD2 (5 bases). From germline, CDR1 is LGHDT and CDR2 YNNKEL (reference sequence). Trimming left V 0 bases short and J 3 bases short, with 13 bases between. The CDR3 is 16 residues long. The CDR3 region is CASSQDEGRFTDTQYF. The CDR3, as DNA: TGTGCCAGCAGCCAAGATGAGGGCAGATTTACAGATACGCAGTATTTT.

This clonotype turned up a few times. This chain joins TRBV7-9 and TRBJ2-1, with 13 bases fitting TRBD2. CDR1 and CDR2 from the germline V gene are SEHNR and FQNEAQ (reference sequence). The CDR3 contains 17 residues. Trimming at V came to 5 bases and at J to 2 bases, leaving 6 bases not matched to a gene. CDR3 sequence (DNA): TGTGCCAGCAGCCGTTGGACTAGCGGGAGCACCTACAATGAGCAGTTCTTC. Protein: CASSRWTSGSTYNEQFF.

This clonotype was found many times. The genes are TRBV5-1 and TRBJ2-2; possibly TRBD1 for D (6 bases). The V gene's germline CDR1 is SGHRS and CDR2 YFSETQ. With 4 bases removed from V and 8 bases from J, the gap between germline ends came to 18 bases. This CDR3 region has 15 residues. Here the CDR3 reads CASSRTARASGELFF. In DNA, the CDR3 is TGCGCCAGCAGCCGGACAGCCCGGGCATCAGGGGAGCTGTTTTTT.

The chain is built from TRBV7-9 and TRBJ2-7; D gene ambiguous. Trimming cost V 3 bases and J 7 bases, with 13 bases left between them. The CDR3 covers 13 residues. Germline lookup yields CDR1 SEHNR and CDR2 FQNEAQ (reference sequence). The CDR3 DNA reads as TGTGCCAGCAGCTTCCCGGGCCTGGGGGAGCAGTACTTC. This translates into CASSFPGLGEQYF.

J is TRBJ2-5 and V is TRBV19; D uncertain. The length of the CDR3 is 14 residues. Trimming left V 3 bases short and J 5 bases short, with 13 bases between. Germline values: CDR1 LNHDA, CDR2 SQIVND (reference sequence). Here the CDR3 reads CASSMNGLYETQYF. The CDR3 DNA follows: TGTGCCAGTAGTATGAACGGGCTTTATGAGACCCAGTACTTC.

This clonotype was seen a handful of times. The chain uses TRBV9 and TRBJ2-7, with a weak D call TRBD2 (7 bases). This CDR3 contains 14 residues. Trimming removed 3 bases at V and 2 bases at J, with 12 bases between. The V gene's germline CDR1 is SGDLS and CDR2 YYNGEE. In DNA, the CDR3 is TGTGCCAGCAGCGGGGGGGGGACACCCTACGAGCAGTACTTC. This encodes CASSGGGTPYEQYF.

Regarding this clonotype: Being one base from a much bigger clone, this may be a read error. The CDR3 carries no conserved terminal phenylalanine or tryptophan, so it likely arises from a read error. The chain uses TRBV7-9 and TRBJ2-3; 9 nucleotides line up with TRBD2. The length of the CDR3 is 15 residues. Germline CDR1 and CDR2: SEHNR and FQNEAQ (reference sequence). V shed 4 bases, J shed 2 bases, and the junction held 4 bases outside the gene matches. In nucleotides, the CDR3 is TGTGCCAGCAGCTCGCTAGCGGGACCCACAGATACGCAGTATTCT. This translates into CASSSLAGPTDTQYS.

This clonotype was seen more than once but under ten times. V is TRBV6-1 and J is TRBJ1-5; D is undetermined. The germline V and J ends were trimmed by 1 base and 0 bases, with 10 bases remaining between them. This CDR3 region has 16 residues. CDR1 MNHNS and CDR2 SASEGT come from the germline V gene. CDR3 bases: TGTGCCAGCAGTGAAGATACATGGTATAGCAATCAGCCCCAGCATTTT. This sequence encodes CASSEDTWYSNQPQHF.

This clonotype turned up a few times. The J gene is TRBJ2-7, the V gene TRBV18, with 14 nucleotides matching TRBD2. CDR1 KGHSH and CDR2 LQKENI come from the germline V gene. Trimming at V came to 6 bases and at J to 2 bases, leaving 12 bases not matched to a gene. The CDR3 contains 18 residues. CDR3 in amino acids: CASSRGLAGERGAYEQYF. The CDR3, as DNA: TGTGCCAGCTCCCGGGGACTAGCGGGAGAGCGGGGAGCCTACGAGCAGTACTTC.

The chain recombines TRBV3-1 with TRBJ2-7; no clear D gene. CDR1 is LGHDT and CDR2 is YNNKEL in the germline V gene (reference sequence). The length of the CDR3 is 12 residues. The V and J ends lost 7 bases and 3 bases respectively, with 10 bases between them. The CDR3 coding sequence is TGTGCCAGCAACCCAGGATACTACGAGCAGTACTTC. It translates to CASNPGYYEQYF.

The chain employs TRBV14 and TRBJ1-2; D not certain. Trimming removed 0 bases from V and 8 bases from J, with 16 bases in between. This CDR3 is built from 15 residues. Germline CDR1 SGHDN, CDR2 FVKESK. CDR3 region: CASSQDWSGVAGYTF. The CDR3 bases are TGTGCCAGCAGCCAAGATTGGAGCGGGGTCGCAGGCTACACCTTC.

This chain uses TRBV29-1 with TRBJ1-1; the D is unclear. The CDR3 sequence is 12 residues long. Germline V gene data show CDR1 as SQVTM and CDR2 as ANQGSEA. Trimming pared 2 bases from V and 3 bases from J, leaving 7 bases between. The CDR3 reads CSVESGDTEAFF. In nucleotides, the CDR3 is TGCAGCGTTGAAAGCGGGGACACTGAAGCTTTCTTT.

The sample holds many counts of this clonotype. The CDR3 nucleotides are TGTGCCAGCAGCTCTAGCGGGAGCACCGGGGAGCTGTTTTTT. Protein sequence: CASSSSGSTGELFF. The chain combines TRBV7-3 with TRBJ2-2; 10 nucleotides agree with TRBD2. With 4 bases clipped from V and 4 bases from J, the junction kept 0 bases outside the gene matches. Germline V gene lookup returns CDR1 SGHTA and CDR2 FQGTGA. The CDR3 runs 14 residues. Drawing the rest from reference TRBV7-3 and TRBJ2-2, the complete variable domain is GAGVSQTPSNKVTEKGKYVELRCDPISGHTALYWYRQSLGQGPEFLIYFQGTGAADDSGLPNDRFFAVRPEGSVSTLKIQRTERGDSAVYLCASSSSGSTGELFFGEGSRLTVL.

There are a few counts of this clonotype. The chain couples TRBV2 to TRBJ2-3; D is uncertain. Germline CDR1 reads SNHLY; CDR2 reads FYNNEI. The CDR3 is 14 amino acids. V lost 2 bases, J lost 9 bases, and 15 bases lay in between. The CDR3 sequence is CASSELARIWTQYF. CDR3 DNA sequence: TGTGCCAGCAGTGAATTGGCGCGGATTTGGACGCAGTATTTT.

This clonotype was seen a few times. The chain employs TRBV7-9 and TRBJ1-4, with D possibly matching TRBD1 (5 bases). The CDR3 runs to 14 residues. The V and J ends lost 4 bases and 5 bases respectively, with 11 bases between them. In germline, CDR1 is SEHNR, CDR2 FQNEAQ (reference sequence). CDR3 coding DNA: TGTGCCAGCAGCTCCGGGACGGAAAATGAAAAACTGTTTTTT. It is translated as CASSSGTENEKLFF.

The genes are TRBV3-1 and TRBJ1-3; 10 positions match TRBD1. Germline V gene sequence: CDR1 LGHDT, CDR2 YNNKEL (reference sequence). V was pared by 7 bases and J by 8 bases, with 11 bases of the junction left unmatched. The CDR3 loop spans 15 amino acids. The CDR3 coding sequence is TGTGCCAGCACCCTGGGACAGGGGAAAGGGTACACCATATATTTT. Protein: CASTLGQGKGYTIYF.

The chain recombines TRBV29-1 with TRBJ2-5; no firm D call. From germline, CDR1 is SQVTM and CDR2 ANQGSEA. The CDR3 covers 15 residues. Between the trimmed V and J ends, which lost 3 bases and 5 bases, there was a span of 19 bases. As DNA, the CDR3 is TGCAGCGTTGATTTCCGTGGGGTTGATATGGAGACCCAGTACTTC. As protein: CSVDFRGVDMETQYF.

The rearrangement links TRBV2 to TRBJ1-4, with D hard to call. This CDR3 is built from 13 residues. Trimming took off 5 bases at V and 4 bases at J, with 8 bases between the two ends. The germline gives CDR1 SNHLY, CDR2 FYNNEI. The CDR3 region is CASSSLINEKLFF. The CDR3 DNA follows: TGTGCCAGCAGTAGTCTGATTAATGAAAAACTGTTTTTT.

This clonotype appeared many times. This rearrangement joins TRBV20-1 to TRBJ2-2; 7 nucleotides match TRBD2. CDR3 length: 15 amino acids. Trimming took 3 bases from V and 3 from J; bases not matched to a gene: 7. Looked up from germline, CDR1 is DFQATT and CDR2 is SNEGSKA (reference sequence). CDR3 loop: CSARGGYGDTGELFF. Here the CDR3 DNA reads TGCAGTGCTAGGGGAGGGTACGGGGACACCGGGGAGCTGTTTTTT.

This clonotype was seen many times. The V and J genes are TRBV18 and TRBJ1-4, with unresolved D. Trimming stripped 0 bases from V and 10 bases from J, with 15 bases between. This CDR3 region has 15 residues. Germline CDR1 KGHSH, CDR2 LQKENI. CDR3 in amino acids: CASSPPVGETLKLFF. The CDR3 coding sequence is TGTGCCAGCTCACCACCGGTCGGCGAGACTTTAAAACTGTTTTTT.

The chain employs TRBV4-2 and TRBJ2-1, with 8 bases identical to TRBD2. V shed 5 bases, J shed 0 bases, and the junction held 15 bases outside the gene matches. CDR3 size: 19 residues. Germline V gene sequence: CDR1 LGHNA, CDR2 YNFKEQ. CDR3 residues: CASSSSGLSSGSSYNEQFF. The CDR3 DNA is TGTGCCAGCAGCTCCAGCGGCCTCTCAAGCGGGAGCTCCTACAATGAGCAGTTCTTC.

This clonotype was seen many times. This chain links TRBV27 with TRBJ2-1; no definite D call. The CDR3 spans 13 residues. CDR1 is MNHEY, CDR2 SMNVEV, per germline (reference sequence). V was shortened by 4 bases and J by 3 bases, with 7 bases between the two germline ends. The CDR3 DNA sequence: TGTGCCAGCAGTTATACAGTCTACAATGAGCAGTTCTTC. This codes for CASSYTVYNEQFF.

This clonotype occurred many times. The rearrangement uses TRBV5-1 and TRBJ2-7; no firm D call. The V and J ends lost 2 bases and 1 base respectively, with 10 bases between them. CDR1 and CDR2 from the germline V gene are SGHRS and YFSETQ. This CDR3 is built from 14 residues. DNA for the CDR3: TGCGCCAGCAGCTTTTCGACGTCTTCCTACGAGCAGTACTTC. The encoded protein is CASSFSTSSYEQYF. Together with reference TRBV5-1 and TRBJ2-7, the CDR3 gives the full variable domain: KAGVTQTPRYLIKTRGQQVTLSCSPISGHRSVSWYQQTPGQGLQFLFEYFSETQRNKGNFPGRFSGRQFSNSRSEMNVSTLELGDSALYLCASSFSTSSYEQYFGPGTRLTVT.